This T cell receptor (beta chain) appears in the sequencing data of a study of OX40 agonist ivuxolimab in advanced cancers. In the study overall: As their treatment, patients were administered ivuxolimab, an agonistic anti-OX40 (CD134) antibody. Study-wide points: Clonal expansion from baseline to week 6 occurred in both CD4+ and CD8+ T cells.

Clones were sequenced by immunoSEQ multiplex PCR, and TCRdb holds only the in-frame ones, with some missing. The sample has some 150,000 clones; less than 95% are singletons. A note on this clone: Its antigen is not identified.

Unmatched junction bases numbered 1, after V lost 5 bases and J lost 4 bases. CDR1 SGHAT and CDR2 FQNNGV come from the germline V gene. The CDR3 totals 13 residues. The source of this sequence is an adult with an advanced solid tumor such as melanoma, head and neck, liver or kidney cancer. The sample in question was CD4+ or CD8+ T cells sorted from blood, obtained in a trial of the OX40 agonist ivuxolimab. This chain links TRBV11-2 with TRBJ2-7; the match to TRBD2 covers 11 bases. CDR3 nucleotides: TGTGCCAGCAGCAGGACTAGCGGGTACGAGCAGTACTTC. Amino acids: CASSRTSGYEQYF.